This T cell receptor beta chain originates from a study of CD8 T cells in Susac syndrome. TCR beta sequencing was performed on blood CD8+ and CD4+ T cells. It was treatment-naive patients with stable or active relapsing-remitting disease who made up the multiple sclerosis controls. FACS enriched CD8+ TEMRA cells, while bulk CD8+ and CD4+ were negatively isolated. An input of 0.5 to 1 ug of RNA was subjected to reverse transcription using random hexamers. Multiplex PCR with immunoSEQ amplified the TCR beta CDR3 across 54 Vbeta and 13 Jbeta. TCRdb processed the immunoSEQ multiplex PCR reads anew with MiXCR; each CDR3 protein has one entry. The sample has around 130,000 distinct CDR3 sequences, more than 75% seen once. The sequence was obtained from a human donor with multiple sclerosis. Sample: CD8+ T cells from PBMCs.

The CDR3 DNA reads TGTGCCAGCAGCCGGGTGCAGGGGCGCGATGGCTACACCTTC. Its protein product is CASSRVQGRDGYTF. The J gene is TRBJ1-2, the V gene TRBV7-9, with D possibly matching TRBD1 (6 bases). V gave up 5 bases and J gave up 6 bases, with 16 bases separating them. The CDR3 runs to 14 residues. Germline V CDR1 and CDR2: SEHNR, FQNEAQ (reference sequence).